The rows below give T cell receptor beta chains drawn from one sample of a study of blood T cell repertoires in COVID-19. Libraries were prepared by immunoSEQ multiplex PCR; TCRdb keeps only in-frame clonotypes and omits some of them. Found here are some 270,000 clones, roughly 90% of them singletons; the top ten hold roughly 2.2%. Source material: peripheral blood. All receptors come from a woman aged 55 to 70 with COVID-19, enrolled during active disease. Each CDR3 is given without its conserved first and last residue. The D gene is left open where the match is weak. Expanded clones are given a class, and other clones once, few, many or no size at all.

size	D	V	J	CDR3
.	TRBD1	TRBV27	TRBJ1-2	ASSPGTGYGYT
.	.	TRBV4-2	TRBJ2-2	ASSPQAAGELF
.	.	TRBV11-1	TRBJ1-5	ASSTYGGAQH
.	.	TRBV15	TRBJ1-5	ATSRDRQYQPQH
.	TRBD1	TRBV18	TRBJ1-5	ASSLGTGGNQPQH
.	.	TRBV6-2/TRBV6-3	TRBJ1-1	ASSYRRQGGTEAF
.	.	TRBV7-8	TRBJ2-7	ASSGQSDEQY
.	TRBD2	TRBV4-1	TRBJ2-4	ASSPGGRGAKNIQY
few	.	TRBV28	TRBJ1-5	ASSLQFSNQPQH
.	TRBD2	TRBV7-9	TRBJ2-3	ASSLETSGDSTDTQY